The entry below gives a single T cell receptor (beta chain) sequence along with its context. Its antigen is still unknown. This entry belongs to a study of OX40 agonist ivuxolimab in advanced cancers. Study results and caveats: Among patients with partial responses at 0.1-3.0 mg/kg, clonal expansion was among the lowest. Antigen targets of the expanded peripheral T cells went undetermined.

Repertoires were generated with immunoSEQ multiplex PCR, while TCRdb's copy carries only in-frame clones and drops some. Among more than 9,000 clones listed, 70% to 80% were seen once. This CDR3 contains 13 residues. Germline CDR1 MNHEY, CDR2 SMNVEV (reference sequence). Trimming at V came to 2 bases and at J to 4 bases, leaving 1 base not matched to a gene. V gene TRBV27 combines with J gene TRBJ1-2; 7 bases are a match to TRBD1. The sequences come from CD4+ or CD8+ T cells sorted from blood, collected in a trial of the OX40 agonist ivuxolimab. This receptor was identified in an adult with an advanced solid tumor such as melanoma, head and neck, liver or kidney cancer. CDR3 DNA sequence: TGTGCCAGCAGTTTAAGGGGGCTCTATGGCTACACCTTC. As protein: CASSLRGLYGYTF.